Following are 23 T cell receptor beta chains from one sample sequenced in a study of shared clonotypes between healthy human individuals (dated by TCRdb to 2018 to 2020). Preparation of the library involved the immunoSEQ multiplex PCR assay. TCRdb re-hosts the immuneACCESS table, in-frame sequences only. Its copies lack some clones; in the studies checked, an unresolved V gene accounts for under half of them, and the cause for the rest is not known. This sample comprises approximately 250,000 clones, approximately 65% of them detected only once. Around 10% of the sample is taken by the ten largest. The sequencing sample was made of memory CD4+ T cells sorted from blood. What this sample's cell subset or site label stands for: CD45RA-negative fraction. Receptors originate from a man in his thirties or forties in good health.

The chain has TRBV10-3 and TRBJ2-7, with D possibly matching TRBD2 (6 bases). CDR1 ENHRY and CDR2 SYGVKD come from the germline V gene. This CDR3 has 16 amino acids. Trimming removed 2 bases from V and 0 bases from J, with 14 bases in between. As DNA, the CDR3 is TGTGCCATCAGTGAGACTGACCGGGACTTCTCCTACGAGCAGTACTTC. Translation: CAISETDRDFSYEQYF.

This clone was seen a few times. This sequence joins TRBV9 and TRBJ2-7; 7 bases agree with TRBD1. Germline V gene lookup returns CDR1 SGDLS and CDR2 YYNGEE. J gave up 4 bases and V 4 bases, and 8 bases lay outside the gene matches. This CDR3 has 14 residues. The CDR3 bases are TGTGCCAGCAGCCCCGGGACAGCTAGTTACGAGCAGTACTTC. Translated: CASSPGTASYEQYF.

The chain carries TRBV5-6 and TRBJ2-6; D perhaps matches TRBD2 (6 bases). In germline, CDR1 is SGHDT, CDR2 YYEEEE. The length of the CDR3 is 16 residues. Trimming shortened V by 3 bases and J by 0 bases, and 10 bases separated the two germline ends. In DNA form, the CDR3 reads TGTGCCAGCAGCTCCGGGGGTGCCTCTGGGGCCAACGTCCTGACTTTC. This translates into CASSSGGASGANVLTF. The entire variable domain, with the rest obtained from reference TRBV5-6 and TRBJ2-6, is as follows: DAGVTQSPTHLIKTRGQQVTLRCSPKSGHDTVSWYQQALGQGPQFIFQYYEEEERQRGNFPDRFSGHQFPNYSSELNVNALLLGDSALYLCASSSGGASGANVLTFGAGSRLTVL.

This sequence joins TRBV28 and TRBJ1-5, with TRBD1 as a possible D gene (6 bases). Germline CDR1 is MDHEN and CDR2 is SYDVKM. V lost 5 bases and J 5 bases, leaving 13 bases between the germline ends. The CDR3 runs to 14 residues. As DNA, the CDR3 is TGTGCCAGCAGTCAAGGGGGGAGCGATCAGCCCCAGCATTTT. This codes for CASSQGGSDQPQHF.

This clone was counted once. This CDR3 reads CASRGNGSLGTEAFF. DNA for the CDR3: TGTGCCAGCAGGGGAAACGGGAGTCTGGGCACTGAAGCTTTCTTT. V is TRBV7-9 and J is TRBJ1-1; no definite D call. Germline V gives CDR1 SEHNR, CDR2 FQNEAQ (reference sequence). Between the trimmed V and J ends, which lost 6 bases and 4 bases, there was a span of 18 bases. The CDR3 sequence is 15 residues long. The full variable domain, in which reference TRBV7-9 and TRBJ1-1 provide the parts outside the CDR3, is DTGVSQNPRHKITKRGQNVTFRCDPISEHNRLYWYRQTLGQGPEFLTYFQNEAQLEKSRLLSDRFSAERPKGSFSTLEIQRTEQGDSAMYLCASRGNGSLGTEAFFGQGTRLTVV.

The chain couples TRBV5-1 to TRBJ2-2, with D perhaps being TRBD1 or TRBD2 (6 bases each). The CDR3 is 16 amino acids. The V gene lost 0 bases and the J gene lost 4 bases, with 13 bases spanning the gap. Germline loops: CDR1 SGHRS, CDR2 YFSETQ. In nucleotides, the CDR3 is TGCGCCAGCAGCTTGGTCTCGGGGGCGAGCACCGGGGAGCTGTTTTTT. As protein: CASSLVSGASTGELFF.

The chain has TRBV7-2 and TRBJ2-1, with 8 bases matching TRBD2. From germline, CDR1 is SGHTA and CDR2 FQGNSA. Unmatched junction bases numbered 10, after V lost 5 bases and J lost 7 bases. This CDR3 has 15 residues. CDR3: CASSPSGSLNNEQFF. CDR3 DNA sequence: TGTGCCAGCAGCCCCAGCGGGAGCTTGAATAATGAGCAGTTCTTC. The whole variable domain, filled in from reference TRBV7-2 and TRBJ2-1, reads GAGVSQSPSNKVTEKGKDVELRCDPISGHTALYWYRQSLGQGLEFLIYFQGNSAPDKSGLPSDRFSAERTGGSVSTLTIQRTQQEDSAVYLCASSPSGSLNNEQFFGPGTRLTVL.

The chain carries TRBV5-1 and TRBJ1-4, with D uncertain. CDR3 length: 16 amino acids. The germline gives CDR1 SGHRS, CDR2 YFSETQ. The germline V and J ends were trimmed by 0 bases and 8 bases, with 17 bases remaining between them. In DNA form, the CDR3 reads TGCGCCAGCAGCTTGGCCGGTTCGGGAGGTCAGGAAAAACTGTTTTTT. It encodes CASSLAGSGGQEKLFF.

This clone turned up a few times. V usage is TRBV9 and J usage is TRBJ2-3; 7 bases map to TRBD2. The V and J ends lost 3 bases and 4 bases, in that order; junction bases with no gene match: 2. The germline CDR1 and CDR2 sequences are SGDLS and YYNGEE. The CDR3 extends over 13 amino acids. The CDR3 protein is CASSATSADTQYF. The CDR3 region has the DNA TGTGCCAGCAGCGCCACTAGCGCAGATACGCAGTATTTT. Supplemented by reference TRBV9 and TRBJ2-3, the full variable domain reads DSGVTQTPKHLITATGQRVTLRCSPRSGDLSVYWYQQSLDQGLQFLIQYYNGEERAKGNILERFSAQQFPDLHSELNLSSLELGDSALYFCASSATSADTQYFGPGTRLTVL.

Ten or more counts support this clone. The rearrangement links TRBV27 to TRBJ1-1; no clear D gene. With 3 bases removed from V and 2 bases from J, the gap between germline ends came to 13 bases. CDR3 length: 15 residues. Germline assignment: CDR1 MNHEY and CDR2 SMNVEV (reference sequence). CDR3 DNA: TGTGCCAGCAGTTTCGGGGTCAGGAGTAACACTGAAGCTTTCTTT. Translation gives CASSFGVRSNTEAFF.

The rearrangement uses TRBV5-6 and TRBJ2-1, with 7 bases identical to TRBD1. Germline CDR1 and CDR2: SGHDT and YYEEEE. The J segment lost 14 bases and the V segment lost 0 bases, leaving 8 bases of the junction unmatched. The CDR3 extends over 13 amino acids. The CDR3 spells CASSLEGTESKFF. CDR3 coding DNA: TGTGCCAGCAGCTTGGAGGGGACAGAGAGTAAGTTCTTC.

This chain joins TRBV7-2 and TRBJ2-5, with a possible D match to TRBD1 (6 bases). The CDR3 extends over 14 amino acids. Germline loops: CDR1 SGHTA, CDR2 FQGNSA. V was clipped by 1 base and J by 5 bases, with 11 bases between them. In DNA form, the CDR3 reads TGTGCCAGCAGCTTAGGATACAGGGCGGAGACCCAGTACTTC. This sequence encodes CASSLGYRAETQYF.

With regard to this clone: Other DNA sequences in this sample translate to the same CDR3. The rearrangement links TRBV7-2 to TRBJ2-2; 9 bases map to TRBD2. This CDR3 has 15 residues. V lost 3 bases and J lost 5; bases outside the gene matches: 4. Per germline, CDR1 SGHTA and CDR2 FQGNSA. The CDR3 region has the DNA TGTGCCAGCAGCTTCACAGCGGGAGGTACCGGGGAGCTGTTTTTT. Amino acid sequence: CASSFTAGGTGELFF.

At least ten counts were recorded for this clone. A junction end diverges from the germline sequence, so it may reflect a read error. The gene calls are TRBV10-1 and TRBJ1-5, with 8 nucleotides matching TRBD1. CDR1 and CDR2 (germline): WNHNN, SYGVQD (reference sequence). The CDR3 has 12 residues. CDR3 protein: CASSERLDRADF. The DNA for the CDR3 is TGCGCCAGCAGTGAGCGTTTGGACAGGGCGGATTTT.

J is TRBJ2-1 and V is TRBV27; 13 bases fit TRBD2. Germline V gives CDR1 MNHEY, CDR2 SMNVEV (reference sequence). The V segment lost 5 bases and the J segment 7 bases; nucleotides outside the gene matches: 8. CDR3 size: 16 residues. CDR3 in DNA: TGTGCCAGCAGTCCCCGGACTAGCGGGAGAGGTAATGAGCAGTTCTTC. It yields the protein CASSPRTSGRGNEQFF.

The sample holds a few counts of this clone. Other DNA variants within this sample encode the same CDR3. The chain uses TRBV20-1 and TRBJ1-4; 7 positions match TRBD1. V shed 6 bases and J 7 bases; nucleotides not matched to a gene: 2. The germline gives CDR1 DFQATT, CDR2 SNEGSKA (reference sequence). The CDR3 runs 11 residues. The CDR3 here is CSARTGEKLFF. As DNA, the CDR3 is TGCAGTGCCCGGACAGGTGAAAAACTGTTTTTT.

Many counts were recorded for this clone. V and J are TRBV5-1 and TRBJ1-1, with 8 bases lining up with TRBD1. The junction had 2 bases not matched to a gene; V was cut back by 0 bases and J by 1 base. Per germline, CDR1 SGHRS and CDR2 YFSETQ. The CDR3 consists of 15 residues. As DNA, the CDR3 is TGCGCCAGCAGCTTGGTGGGGACAGGGAACACTGAAGCTTTCTTT. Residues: CASSLVGTGNTEAFF.

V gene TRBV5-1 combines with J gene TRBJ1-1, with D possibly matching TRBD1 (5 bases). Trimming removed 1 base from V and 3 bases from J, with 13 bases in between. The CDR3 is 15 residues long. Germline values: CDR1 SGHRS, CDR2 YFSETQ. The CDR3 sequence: CASSLNPGTDTEAFF. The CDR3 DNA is TGCGCCAGCAGCTTGAACCCAGGGACGGACACTGAAGCTTTCTTT.

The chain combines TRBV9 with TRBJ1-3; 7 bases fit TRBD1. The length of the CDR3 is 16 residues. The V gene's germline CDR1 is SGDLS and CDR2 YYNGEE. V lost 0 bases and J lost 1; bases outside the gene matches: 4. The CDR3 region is CASSVGPGGSGNTIYF. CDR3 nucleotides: TGTGCCAGCAGCGTAGGACCAGGGGGGTCTGGAAACACCATATATTTT.

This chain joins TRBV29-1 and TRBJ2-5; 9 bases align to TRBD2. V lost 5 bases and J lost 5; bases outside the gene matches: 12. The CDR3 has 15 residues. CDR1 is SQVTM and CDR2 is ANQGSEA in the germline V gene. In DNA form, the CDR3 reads TGCAGCGTTAGGGAGGGCCTAGCGGGACGGGAGACCCAGTACTTC. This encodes CSVREGLAGRETQYF. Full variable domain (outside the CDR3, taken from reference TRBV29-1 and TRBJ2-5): SAVISQKPSRDICQRGTSLTIQCQVDSQVTMMFWYRQQPGQSLTLIATANQGSEATYESGFVIDKFPISRPNLTFSTLTVSNMSPEDSSIYLCSVREGLAGRETQYFGPGTRLLVL.

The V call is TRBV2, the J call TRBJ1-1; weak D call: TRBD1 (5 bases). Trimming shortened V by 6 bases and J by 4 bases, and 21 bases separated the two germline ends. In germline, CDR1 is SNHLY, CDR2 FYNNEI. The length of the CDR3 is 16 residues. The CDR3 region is CASRALVRGAGTEAFF. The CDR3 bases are TGTGCCAGCAGGGCGCTAGTGAGGGGCGCGGGCACTGAAGCTTTCTTT.

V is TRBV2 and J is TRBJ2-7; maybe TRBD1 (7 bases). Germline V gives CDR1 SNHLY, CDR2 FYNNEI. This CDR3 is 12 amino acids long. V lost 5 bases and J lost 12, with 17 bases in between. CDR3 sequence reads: CASSSQGEELYF. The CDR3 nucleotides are TGTGCCAGCAGTTCCCAGGGGGAGGAACTGTACTTC.

The CDR3 DNA reads as TGTGCCTTGGAGGTCAGGTCCTACAATGAGCAGTTCTTC. Amino acid sequence: CALEVRSYNEQFF. This chain connects TRBV30 to TRBJ2-1; tentatively, D is TRBD2 (5 bases). V was shortened by 7 bases and J by 1 base, with 11 bases between the two germline ends. The germline CDR1 and CDR2 sequences are GTSNPN and SVGIG (reference sequence). CDR3 length: 13 amino acids.